The 32 T cell receptor beta chains given below trace back to one sample, sequenced in a study of Graves' ophthalmopathy and Graves' hyperthyroidism. Using RNA transcripts, the TCR beta CDR3 regions were amplified. The first-round RT-PCR employed HTBI primers together with the Qiagen OneStep RT-PCR kit. A multiplex PCR was then performed as the second round. TCRdb processed the multiplex PCR reads anew with MiXCR; each CDR3 protein has one entry. The data show 150,000 to 200,000 distinct CDR3 sequences, with approximately 40% seen just once and approximately 5.5% held by the top ten. The sequenced sample consisted of peripheral blood. These receptor sequences come from a woman in her 40s with Graves' ophthalmopathy.

This rearrangement joins TRBV7-2 to TRBJ2-7; D call uncertain. V was trimmed by 5 bases and J by 0 bases, leaving 11 bases between them. Germline V gene data show CDR1 as SGHTA and CDR2 as FQGNSA. This CDR3 spans 14 amino acids. CDR3 nucleotides: TGTGCCAGCAGCCTGCAACGCAACTCCTACGAGCAGTACTTC. It encodes CASSLQRNSYEQYF.

This chain connects TRBV6-1 to TRBJ1-1; 8 bases agree with TRBD1. V shed 4 bases, J shed 5 bases, and the junction held 9 bases outside the gene matches. The CDR3 extends over 15 amino acids. Germline loops: CDR1 MNHNS, CDR2 SASEGT. CDR3 coding DNA: TGTGCCAGCAGTGCCCAGACAGGGGCGTGGACTGAAGCTTTCTTT. This encodes CASSAQTGAWTEAFF.

CDR3 DNA sequence: TGTGCCACCTCCGACGGTAGCGGGACCCAGTACTTC. Translating gives CATSDGSGTQYF. This chain joins TRBV30 and TRBJ2-5; D perhaps matches TRBD2 (6 bases). The ends were cut back, 8 bases at V and 7 bases at J, with 17 bases in the middle. The germline CDR1 and CDR2 sequences are GTSNPN and SVGIG (reference sequence). The CDR3 consists of 12 residues. The full variable domain, in which reference TRBV30 and TRBJ2-5 provide the parts outside the CDR3, is SQTIHQWPATLVQPVGSPLSLECTVEGTSNPNLYWYRQAAGRGLQLLFYSVGIGQISSEVPQNLSASRPQDRQFILSSKKLLLSDSGFYLCATSDGSGTQYFGPGTRLLVL.

This sequence joins TRBV6-1 and TRBJ2-1; TRBD2 matches at 13 bases. In germline, CDR1 is MNHNS, CDR2 SASEGT. V lost 8 bases, J lost 7 bases, and 8 bases stayed unmatched. The CDR3 has 15 amino acids. CDR3 protein: CASGELAGGPNEQFF. DNA for the CDR3: TGTGCCAGCGGGGAACTAGCGGGAGGGCCGAATGAGCAGTTCTTC.

This clonotype was counted only a few times. V is TRBV12-3 or TRBV12-4 and J is TRBJ1-1, with TRBD1 matching over 10 bases. This CDR3 contains 15 residues. The trim removed 2 bases at V and 4 bases at J, leaving 4 bases unmatched. The DNA for the CDR3 is TGTGCCAGCAGTTTACGGACAGGGGGTAGCACTGAAGCTTTCTTT. It is translated as CASSLRTGGSTEAFF.

In its sample, this clonotype was seen many times. V and J are TRBV30 and TRBJ2-5, with D possibly matching TRBD2 (5 bases). The CDR3 runs 12 residues. V dropped 6 bases and J dropped 4 bases, with 12 bases sitting between them. In germline, CDR1 is GTSNPN, CDR2 SVGIG (reference sequence). CDR3 loop: CACIRDGETQYF. CDR3 sequence (DNA): TGTGCCTGCATACGGGATGGAGAGACCCAGTACTTC.

This clonotype was counted only a few times. The chain has TRBV6-5 and TRBJ1-1; 7 nucleotides agree with TRBD1. V shed 4 bases and J 0 bases; nucleotides not matched to a gene: 5. The germline V gene encodes CDR1 MNHEY and CDR2 SVGAGI. This CDR3 has 15 residues. This chain's CDR3 is CASSSGQPMNTEAFF. DNA of the CDR3: TGTGCCAGCAGTTCGGGACAGCCGATGAACACTGAAGCTTTCTTT.

This clonotype is a singleton in its sample. The chain uses TRBV12-3 or TRBV12-4 and TRBJ2-7; TRBD1 matches at 7 bases. V gave up 8 bases and J gave up 6 bases; unmatched junction bases: 19. The CDR3 is 16 amino acids. The CDR3 sequence is CASGGNLGTEALEQYF. Written as DNA, the CDR3 is TGTGCCAGCGGGGGAAACCTCGGGACAGAGGCCCTCGAGCAGTACTTC.

The genes are TRBV10-3 and TRBJ2-7; TRBD2 is a possible D gene (5 bases). The CDR3 sequence is 14 residues long. Germline CDR1 reads ENHRY; CDR2 reads SYGVKD. Trimming removed 0 bases from V and 2 bases from J, with 8 bases in between. DNA of the CDR3: TGTGCCATCAGTGAGTCTGGAGGTACCTACGAGCAGTACTTC. This codes for CAISESGGTYEQYF.

This clonotype was picked up many times. This sequence joins TRBV19 and TRBJ2-5; D call uncertain. The CDR3 loop spans 11 amino acids. Trimming left V 3 bases short and J 5 bases short, with 4 bases between. The germline V gene has CDR1 LNHDA and CDR2 SQIVND (reference sequence). CDR3: CASSMGETQYF. CDR3 in DNA: TGTGCCAGTAGTATGGGGGAGACCCAGTACTTC.

The chain is built from TRBV10-1 and TRBJ2-2; no definite D call. The CDR3 has 16 amino acids. Trimming took off 6 bases at V and 1 base at J, with 15 bases between the two ends. Germline V gene lookup returns CDR1 WNHNN and CDR2 SYGVQD (reference sequence). In DNA form, the CDR3 reads TGCGCCAGCAGGAGTGGTCTCGGCGGGAACACCGGGGAGCTGTTTTTT. As protein: CASRSGLGGNTGELFF.

This clonotype was seen ten or more times. Given a much more abundant clone one base away, this may be a read error. The V gene is TRBV20-1, the J gene TRBJ1-1; D gene unclear. In germline, CDR1 is DFQATT, CDR2 SNEGSKA (reference sequence). The CDR3 has 15 amino acids. The ends were cut back, 3 bases at V and 2 bases at J, with 16 bases in the middle. Here the CDR3 DNA reads TGCAGTGCTAGGGTGTTTCTGCCGGAAAACACTGAAGCTTTCTTT. Its translation is CSARVFLPENTEAFF.

There are many counts of this clonotype. V usage is TRBV3-1 and J usage is TRBJ2-7; TRBD2 aligns across 7 bases. J lost 4 bases, V lost 2 bases, and 8 bases had no gene match. The CDR3 runs 15 residues. From germline, CDR1 is LGHDT and CDR2 YNNKEL (reference sequence). The CDR3 protein is CASSQRASGLYEQYF. The CDR3 DNA follows: TGTGCCAGCAGCCAACGGGCTAGCGGACTATACGAGCAGTACTTC.

This clonotype was recorded at least ten times. The rearrangement joins TRBV4-1 to TRBJ2-5; a possible D gene is TRBD2 (5 bases). Per germline, CDR1 MGHRA and CDR2 YSYEKL. The V end lost 0 bases, the J end lost 4 bases, and 12 bases lay between the germline ends. The length of the CDR3 is 15 residues. The CDR3 loop is CASSQDAGMRETQYF. DNA for the CDR3: TGCGCCAGCAGCCAAGACGCCGGGATGAGAGAGACCCAGTACTTC.

This clonotype was observed at least ten times. DNA of the CDR3: TGTGCCTGGGCCAACAGAGGCTATGGCTACACCTTC. Translated, it gives CAWANRGYGYTF. The rearrangement uses TRBV30 and TRBJ1-2, with D unresolved. Germline V lookup: CDR1 GTSNPN, CDR2 SVGIG (reference sequence). The germline V and J ends were trimmed by 5 bases and 4 bases, with 11 bases remaining between them. The CDR3 spans 12 residues.

The chain joins TRBV6-1 to TRBJ2-7, with a possible D match to TRBD1 (6 bases). There are 15 residues in the CDR3. V lost 6 bases to trimming and J lost 5 bases, with 20 bases between them. Germline-derived CDR1 and CDR2 are MNHNS and SASEGT. CDR3 nucleotide sequence: TGTGCCAGCAGCATACAGGGATTGCCGGGGCACGAGCAGTACTTC. Translated, it gives CASSIQGLPGHEQYF.

This clonotype has a count of ten or more. The rearrangement uses TRBV6-5 and TRBJ1-6, with 8 bases fitting TRBD1. The trim removed 6 bases at V and 7 bases at J, leaving 8 bases unmatched. Germline values: CDR1 MNHEY, CDR2 SVGAGI. The CDR3 runs to 15 residues. CDR3: CASRIWTGLNSPLHF. Here the CDR3 DNA reads TGTGCCAGCAGGATTTGGACAGGGCTCAATTCACCCCTCCACTTT.

In its sample, this clonotype was seen many times. This CDR3 reads CASSQDILTYEQYF. CDR3 DNA: TGCGCCAGCAGCCAAGATATCCTGACCTACGAGCAGTACTTC. The chain joins TRBV4-1 to TRBJ2-7; D is undetermined. The ends were cut back, 0 bases at V and 2 bases at J, with 8 bases in the middle. The CDR3 has 14 amino acids. Per the germline V gene, CDR1 is MGHRA and CDR2 is YSYEKL.

Many counts were recorded for this clonotype. V is TRBV3-1 and J is TRBJ2-3; D is possibly TRBD2 (6 bases). V was shortened by 11 bases and J by 3 bases, with 18 bases between the two germline ends. CDR1 and CDR2 from the germline V gene are LGHDT and YNNKEL (reference sequence). The CDR3 length is 14 residues. The CDR3 nucleotides are TGTGCCGACGGGGACGCGGGATCGACAGATACGCAGTATTTT. Amino acid sequence: CADGDAGSTDTQYF.

The chain couples TRBV7-2 to TRBJ2-7; 9 nucleotides match TRBD2. This CDR3 has 16 amino acids. Trimming at V came to 2 bases and at J to 4 bases, leaving 9 bases not matched to a gene. CDR1 SGHTA and CDR2 FQGNSA come from the germline V gene. The CDR3 DNA reads TGTGCCAGCAGCTTAACGGGAGGACTAGCGAATTACGAGCAGTACTTC. Protein product: CASSLTGGLANYEQYF.

This clonotype occurred many times. Germline and junction disagree at one end, which may indicate a read error. V gene TRBV12-3 or TRBV12-4 combines with J gene TRBJ2-7, with 8 nucleotides matching TRBD2. The CDR3 has 14 residues. The CDR3 spells CASSFTGLAYEQCF. The CDR3 DNA follows: TGTGCCAGCAGTTTTACTGGACTAGCCTACGAGCAGTGCTTC.

Relative to its sample, this clonotype is medium-sized (0.01 to 0.1%). This chain links TRBV12-3 or TRBV12-4 with TRBJ2-7; D gene ambiguous. Trimming removed 2 bases from V and 3 bases from J, with 5 bases in between. The CDR3 has 12 residues. The CDR3 spells CASSLSGYEQYF. The CDR3 bases are TGTGCCAGCAGTTTATCGGGCTACGAGCAGTACTTC.

This clonotype was detected ten times or more. The V call is TRBV6-5, the J call TRBJ1-5; D may be TRBD1 (6 bases). This CDR3 has 16 residues. Germline V CDR1 and CDR2: MNHEY, SVGAGI. V was cut by 6 bases and J by 3 bases, with 18 bases left in between. The CDR3 here is CASSPSGTSSNQPQHF. In nucleotides, the CDR3 is TGTGCCAGCAGCCCGAGCGGGACATCTTCCAATCAGCCCCAGCATTTT.

This clonotype came up many times. The chain carries TRBV18 and TRBJ2-5; 8 bases map to TRBD1. Germline assignment: CDR1 KGHSH and CDR2 LQKENI. The CDR3 sequence is 15 residues long. Trimming cost V 3 bases and J 2 bases; bases outside gene matches: 5. Here the CDR3 reads CASSPQGQGQETQYF. CDR3 bases: TGTGCCAGCTCACCCCAAGGACAGGGACAAGAGACCCAGTACTTC.

The rearrangement uses TRBV6-1 and TRBJ2-2; D is unclear. The germline gives CDR1 MNHNS, CDR2 SASEGT. The V end was cut by 2 bases, the J end by 5 bases, with 3 bases between. The CDR3 sequence is 12 residues long. This CDR3 is CASSELTGELFF. The DNA for the CDR3 is TGTGCCAGCAGTGAACTGACCGGGGAGCTGTTTTTT.

This clonotype was counted at least ten times. The chain uses TRBV29-1 and TRBJ2-2; the match to TRBD2 covers 11 bases. Germline trimming cut 0 bases from V and 4 bases from J; bases unmatched to any gene: 4. Per germline, CDR1 SQVTM and CDR2 ANQGSEA. The CDR3 has 16 residues. The CDR3 region is CSVEDTGTSGTGELFF. Written as DNA, the CDR3 is TGCAGCGTTGAAGATACCGGGACTAGCGGCACCGGGGAGCTGTTTTTT.

This clonotype was observed many times. This chain uses TRBV29-1 with TRBJ1-1, with a tentative D call TRBD1 (5 bases). The CDR3 loop spans 14 amino acids. Trimming removed 7 bases at V and 1 base at J, with 16 bases between. The germline CDR1 and CDR2 sequences are SQVTM and ANQGSEA. CDR3 amino acids: CSAARLQGNTEAFF. The CDR3 DNA reads as TGCAGCGCGGCAAGACTCCAGGGGAACACTGAAGCTTTCTTT.

In its sample, this clonotype was seen many times. This sequence joins TRBV4-2 and TRBJ2-7; weak D call: TRBD2 (5 bases). The germline V gene encodes CDR1 LGHNA and CDR2 YNFKEQ. V lost 1 base, J lost 6 bases, and 13 bases lay in between. This CDR3 contains 14 residues. The CDR3 protein is CASSQGRSGVEQYF. The DNA of the CDR3 is TGTGCCAGCAGCCAAGGAAGGTCCGGGGTCGAGCAGTACTTC.

The chain employs TRBV20-1 and TRBJ2-7; perhaps TRBD2 as D (5 bases). Deletions cut 0 bases from V and 3 bases from J, with 6 bases between. The CDR3 sequence is 12 residues long. CDR1 is DFQATT and CDR2 is SNEGSKA in the germline V gene (reference sequence). The CDR3 sequence: CSARERDYEQYF. The CDR3 DNA sequence: TGCAGTGCTAGAGAGAGGGACTACGAGCAGTACTTC.

In this sample, this clonotype turned up once. CDR3 in amino acids: CASSLNDEQYF. In DNA form, the CDR3 reads TGTGCCAGCAGCTTAAATGACGAGCAGTACTTC. The chain joins TRBV7-2 to TRBJ2-7, with no clear D. Germline V gene lookup returns CDR1 SGHTA and CDR2 FQGNSA. Trimming shortened V by 2 bases and J by 5 bases, and 4 bases separated the two germline ends. This CDR3 is built from 11 residues.

Many counts were recorded for this clonotype. The V gene is TRBV5-1, the J gene TRBJ2-5; the D is unclear. CDR1 and CDR2 (germline): SGHRS, YFSETQ. V lost 3 bases to trimming and J lost 3 bases, with 9 bases between them. The CDR3 contains 13 residues. The CDR3 sequence: CASSSWSEETQYF. CDR3 bases: TGCGCCAGCAGCTCGTGGTCGGAAGAGACCCAGTACTTC.

This clonotype was recorded many times. The J gene is TRBJ1-2, the V gene TRBV5-1; 10 bases align to TRBD1. CDR3 length equals 12 residues. Trimming took 7 bases from V and 7 from J; bases not matched to a gene: 4. Germline V gene lookup returns CDR1 SGHRS and CDR2 YFSETQ. The DNA for the CDR3 is TGCGCCAGCCTGACAGGGGGCTTTGGCTACACCTTC. Translation: CASLTGGFGYTF.